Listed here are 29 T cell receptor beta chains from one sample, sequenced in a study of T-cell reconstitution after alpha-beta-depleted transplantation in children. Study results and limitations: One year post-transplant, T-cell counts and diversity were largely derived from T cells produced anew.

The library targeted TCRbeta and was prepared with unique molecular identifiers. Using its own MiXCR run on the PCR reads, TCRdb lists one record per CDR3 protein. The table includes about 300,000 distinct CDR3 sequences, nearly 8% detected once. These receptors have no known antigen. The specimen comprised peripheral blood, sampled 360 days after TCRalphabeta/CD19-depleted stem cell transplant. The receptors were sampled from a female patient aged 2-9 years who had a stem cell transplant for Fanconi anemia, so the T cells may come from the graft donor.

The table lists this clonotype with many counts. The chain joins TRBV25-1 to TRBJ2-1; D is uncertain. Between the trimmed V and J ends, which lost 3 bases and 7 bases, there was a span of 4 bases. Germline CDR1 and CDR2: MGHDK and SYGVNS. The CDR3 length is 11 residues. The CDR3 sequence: CASSDRNEQFF. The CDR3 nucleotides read TGTGCCAGCAGTGACAGGAATGAGCAGTTCTTC.

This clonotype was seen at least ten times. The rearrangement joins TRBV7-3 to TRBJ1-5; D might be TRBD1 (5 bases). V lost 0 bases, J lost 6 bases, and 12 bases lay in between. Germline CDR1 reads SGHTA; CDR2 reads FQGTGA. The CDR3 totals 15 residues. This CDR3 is CASSLTGGTGQPQHF. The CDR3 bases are TGTGCCAGCAGCTTAACGGGTGGAACAGGTCAGCCCCAGCATTTT.

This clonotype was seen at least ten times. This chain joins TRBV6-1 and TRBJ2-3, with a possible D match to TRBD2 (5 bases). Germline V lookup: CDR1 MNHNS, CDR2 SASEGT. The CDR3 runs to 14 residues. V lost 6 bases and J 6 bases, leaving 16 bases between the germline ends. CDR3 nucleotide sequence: TGTGCCAGCAGCTTGGACTCCTCGTGGGATACGCAGTATTTT. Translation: CASSLDSSWDTQYF.

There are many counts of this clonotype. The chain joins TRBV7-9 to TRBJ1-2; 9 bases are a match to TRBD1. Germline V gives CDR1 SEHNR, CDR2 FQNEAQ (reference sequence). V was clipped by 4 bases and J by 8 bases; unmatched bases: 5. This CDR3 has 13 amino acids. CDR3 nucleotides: TGTGCCAGCAGCTCAACAGGGGGCAACGGCTACACCTTC. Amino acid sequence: CASSSTGGNGYTF.

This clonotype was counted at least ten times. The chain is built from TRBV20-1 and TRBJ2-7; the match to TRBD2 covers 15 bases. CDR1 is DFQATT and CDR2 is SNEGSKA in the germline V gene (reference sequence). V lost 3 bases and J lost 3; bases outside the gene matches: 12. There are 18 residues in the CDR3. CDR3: CSASSIGLAGGPGYEQYF. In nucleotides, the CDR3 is TGCAGTGCTAGTTCCATAGGACTAGCGGGAGGGCCAGGCTACGAGCAGTACTTC.

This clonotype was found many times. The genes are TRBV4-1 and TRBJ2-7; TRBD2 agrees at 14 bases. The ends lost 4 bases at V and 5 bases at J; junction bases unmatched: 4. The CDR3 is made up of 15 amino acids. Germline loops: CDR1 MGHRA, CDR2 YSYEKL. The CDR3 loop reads CASSRTSGRPNEQYF. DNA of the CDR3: TGCGCCAGCAGCCGGACTAGCGGGAGGCCCAACGAGCAGTACTTC.

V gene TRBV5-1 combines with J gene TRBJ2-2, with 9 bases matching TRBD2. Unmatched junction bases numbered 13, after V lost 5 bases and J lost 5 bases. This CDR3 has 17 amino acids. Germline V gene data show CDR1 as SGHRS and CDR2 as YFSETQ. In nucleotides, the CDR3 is TGCGCCAGCAGGGGAACCCCAGCGGGGGGAAGGACCGGGGAGCTGTTTTTT. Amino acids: CASRGTPAGGRTGELFF. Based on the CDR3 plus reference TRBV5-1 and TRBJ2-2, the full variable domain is KAGVTQTPRYLIKTRGQQVTLSCSPISGHRSVSWYQQTPGQGLQFLFEYFSETQRNKGNFPGRFSGRQFSNSRSEMNVSTLELGDSALYLCASRGTPAGGRTGELFFGEGSRLTVL.

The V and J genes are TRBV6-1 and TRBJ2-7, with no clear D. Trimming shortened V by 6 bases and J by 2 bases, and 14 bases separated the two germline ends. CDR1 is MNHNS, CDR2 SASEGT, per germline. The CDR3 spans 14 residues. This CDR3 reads CASRRSSGPYEQYF. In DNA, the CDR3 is TGTGCCAGCAGACGGAGCTCTGGGCCCTACGAGCAGTACTTC.

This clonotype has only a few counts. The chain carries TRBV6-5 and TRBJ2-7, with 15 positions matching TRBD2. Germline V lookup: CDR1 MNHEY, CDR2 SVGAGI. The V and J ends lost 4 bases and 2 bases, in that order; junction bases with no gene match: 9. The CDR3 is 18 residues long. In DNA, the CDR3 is TGTGCCAGCAGTTCCCGGACTAGCGGGGGGGTTGGGGCCTACGAGCAGTACTTC. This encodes CASSSRTSGGVGAYEQYF.

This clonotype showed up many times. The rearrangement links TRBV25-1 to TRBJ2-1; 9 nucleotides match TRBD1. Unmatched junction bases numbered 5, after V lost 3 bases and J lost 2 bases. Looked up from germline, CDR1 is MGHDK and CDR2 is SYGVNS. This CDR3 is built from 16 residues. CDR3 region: CASSDPTGGAYNEQFF. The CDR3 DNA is TGTGCCAGCAGTGACCCAACAGGGGGCGCCTACAATGAGCAGTTCTTC.

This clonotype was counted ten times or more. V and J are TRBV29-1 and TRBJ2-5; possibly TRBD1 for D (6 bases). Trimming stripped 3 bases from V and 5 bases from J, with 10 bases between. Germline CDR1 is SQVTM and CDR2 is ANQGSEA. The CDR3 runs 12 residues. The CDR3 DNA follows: TGCAGCGTTGAGCTGGGGGCGGAGACCCAGTACTTC. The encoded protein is CSVELGAETQYF.

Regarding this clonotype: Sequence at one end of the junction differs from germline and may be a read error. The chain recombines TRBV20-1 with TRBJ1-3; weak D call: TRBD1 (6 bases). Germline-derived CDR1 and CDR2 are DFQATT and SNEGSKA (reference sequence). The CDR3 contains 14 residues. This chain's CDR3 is CSAPKQGQGNTICF. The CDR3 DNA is TGCAGTGCCCCGAAACAGGGTCAAGGAAACACCATATGTTTT.

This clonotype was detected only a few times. CDR3 in DNA: TGTGCCAGTAGTATTATCCTGGGACACCCGAACACTGAAGCTTTCTTT. Protein sequence: CASSIILGHPNTEAFF. V usage is TRBV19 and J usage is TRBJ1-1; D possibly corresponds to TRBD1 (6 bases). The germline gives CDR1 LNHDA, CDR2 SQIVND (reference sequence). Trimming removed 3 bases from V and 1 base from J, with 15 bases in between. The CDR3 sequence is 16 residues long.

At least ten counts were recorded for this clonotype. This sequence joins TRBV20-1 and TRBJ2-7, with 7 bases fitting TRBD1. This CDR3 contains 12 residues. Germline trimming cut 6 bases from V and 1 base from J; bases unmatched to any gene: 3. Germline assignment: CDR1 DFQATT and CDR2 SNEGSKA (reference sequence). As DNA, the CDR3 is TGCAGTGCAGGGGACAGATCCTACGAGCAGTACTTC. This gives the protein CSAGDRSYEQYF.

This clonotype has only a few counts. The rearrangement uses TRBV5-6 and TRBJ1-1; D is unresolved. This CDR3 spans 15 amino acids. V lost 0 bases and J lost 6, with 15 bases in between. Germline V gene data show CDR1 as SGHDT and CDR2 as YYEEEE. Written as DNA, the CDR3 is TGTGCCAGCAGCTTGGCTTTTCAGTCTGACGCTGAAGCTTTCTTT. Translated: CASSLAFQSDAEAFF.

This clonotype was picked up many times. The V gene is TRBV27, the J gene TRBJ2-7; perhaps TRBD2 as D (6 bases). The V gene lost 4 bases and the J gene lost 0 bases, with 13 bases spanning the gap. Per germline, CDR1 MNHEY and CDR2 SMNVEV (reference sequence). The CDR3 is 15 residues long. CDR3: CASSSDYFSSYEQYF. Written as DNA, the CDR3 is TGTGCCAGCAGTTCGGACTACTTTAGCTCCTACGAGCAGTACTTC.

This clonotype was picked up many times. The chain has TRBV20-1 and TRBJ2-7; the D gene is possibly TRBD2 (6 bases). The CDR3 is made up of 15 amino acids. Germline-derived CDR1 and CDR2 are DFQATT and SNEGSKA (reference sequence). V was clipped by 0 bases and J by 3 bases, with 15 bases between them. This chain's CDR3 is CSARDSRGSLYEQYF. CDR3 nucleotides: TGCAGTGCTAGAGATTCTCGGGGGAGCCTCTACGAGCAGTACTTC.

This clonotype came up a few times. CDR3 in amino acids: CASSQGGDFGYTF. DNA for the CDR3: TGTGCCAGCAGCCAAGGCGGGGACTTTGGCTACACCTTC. The V gene is TRBV3-1, the J gene TRBJ1-2; tentatively, D is TRBD1 (5 bases). The CDR3 is 13 residues long. Germline V gene data show CDR1 as LGHDT and CDR2 as YNNKEL (reference sequence). Trimming cost V 1 base and J 7 bases, with 10 bases left between them.

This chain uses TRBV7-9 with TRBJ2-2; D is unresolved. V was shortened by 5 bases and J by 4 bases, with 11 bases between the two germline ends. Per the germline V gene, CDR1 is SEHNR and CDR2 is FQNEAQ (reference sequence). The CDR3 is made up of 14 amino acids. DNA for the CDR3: TGTGCCAGCAGCCCTGGGCACCGCACCGGGGAGCTGTTTTTT. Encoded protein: CASSPGHRTGELFF. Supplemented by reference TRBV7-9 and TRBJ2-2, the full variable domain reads DTGVSQNPRHKITKRGQNVTFRCDPISEHNRLYWYRQTLGQGPEFLTYFQNEAQLEKSRLLSDRFSAERPKGSFSTLEIQRTEQGDSAMYLCASSPGHRTGELFFGEGSRLTVL.

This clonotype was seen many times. The CDR3 nucleotides are TGCAGCGTTTCCCCGGGACTAGGATTATCCGAGCAGTACTTC. This codes for CSVSPGLGLSEQYF. This sequence joins TRBV29-1 and TRBJ2-7, with TRBD2 matching over 8 bases. V was pared by 5 bases and J by 6 bases, with 12 bases of the junction left unmatched. Germline lookup yields CDR1 SQVTM and CDR2 ANQGSEA. CDR3 length: 14 amino acids.

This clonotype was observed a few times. The CDR3 spells CATRWTGGNTEAFF. DNA of the CDR3: TGTGCCACCCGCTGGACAGGTGGGAACACTGAAGCTTTCTTT. This chain joins TRBV7-9 and TRBJ1-1; 7 positions agree with TRBD1. Trimming cost V 10 bases and J 1 base; bases outside gene matches: 9. There are 14 residues in the CDR3. Per the germline V gene, CDR1 is SEHNR and CDR2 is FQNEAQ (reference sequence).

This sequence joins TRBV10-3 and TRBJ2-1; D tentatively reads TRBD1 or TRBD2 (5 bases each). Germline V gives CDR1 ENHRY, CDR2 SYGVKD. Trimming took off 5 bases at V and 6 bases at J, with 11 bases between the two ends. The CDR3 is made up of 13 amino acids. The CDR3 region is CAISRDLGNEQFF. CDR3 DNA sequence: TGTGCCATCAGTAGGGACCTCGGCAATGAGCAGTTCTTC.

The CDR3 DNA is TGTGCCAGCCATGAACCTTACGGGGCTAGCGGGCCGCCGGGAGGTCAAACAGATACGCAGTATTTT. It yields the protein CASHEPYGASGPPGGQTDTQYF. The chain carries TRBV7-2 and TRBJ2-3, with 8 bases fitting TRBD2. The CDR3 runs 22 residues. Germline V gives CDR1 SGHTA, CDR2 FQGNSA. The V segment lost 8 bases and the J segment 3 bases; nucleotides outside the gene matches: 31.

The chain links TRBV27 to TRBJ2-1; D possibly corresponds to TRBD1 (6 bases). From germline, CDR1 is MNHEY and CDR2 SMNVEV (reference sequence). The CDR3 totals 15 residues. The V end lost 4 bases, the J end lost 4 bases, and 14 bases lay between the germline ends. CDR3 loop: CASSWPGQQYNEQFF. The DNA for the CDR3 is TGTGCCAGCAGTTGGCCTGGACAGCAATACAATGAGCAGTTCTTC.

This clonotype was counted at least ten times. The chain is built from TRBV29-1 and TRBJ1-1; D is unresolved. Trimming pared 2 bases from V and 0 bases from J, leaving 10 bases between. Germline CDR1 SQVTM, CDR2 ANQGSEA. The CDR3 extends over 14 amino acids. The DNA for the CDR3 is TGCAGCGTTGAACCACAGAAAATGAACACTGAAGCTTTCTTT. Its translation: CSVEPQKMNTEAFF.

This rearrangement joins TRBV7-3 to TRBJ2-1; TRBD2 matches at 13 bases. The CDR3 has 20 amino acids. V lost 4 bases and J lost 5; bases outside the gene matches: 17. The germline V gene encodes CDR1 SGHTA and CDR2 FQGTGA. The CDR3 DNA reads TGTGCCAGCAGCTCACGGCCCGGGACTAGCGGGGTGATATGGAACAATGAGCAGTTCTTC. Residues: CASSSRPGTSGVIWNNEQFF.

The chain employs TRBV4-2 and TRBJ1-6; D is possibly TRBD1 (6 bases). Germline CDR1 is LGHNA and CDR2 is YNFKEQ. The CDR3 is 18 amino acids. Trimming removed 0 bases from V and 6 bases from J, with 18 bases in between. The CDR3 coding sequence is TGTGCCAGCAGCCAAGAAGCATCCCGGACAGATTCTAATTCACCCCTCCACTTT. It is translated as CASSQEASRTDSNSPLHF.

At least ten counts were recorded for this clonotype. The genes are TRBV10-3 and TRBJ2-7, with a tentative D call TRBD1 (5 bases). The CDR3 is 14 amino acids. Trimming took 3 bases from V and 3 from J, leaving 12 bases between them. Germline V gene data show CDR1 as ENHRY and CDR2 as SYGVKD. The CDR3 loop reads CAISDAGMNYEQYV. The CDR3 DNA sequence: TGTGCCATCAGTGATGCAGGGATGAACTACGAGCAGTACGTC.

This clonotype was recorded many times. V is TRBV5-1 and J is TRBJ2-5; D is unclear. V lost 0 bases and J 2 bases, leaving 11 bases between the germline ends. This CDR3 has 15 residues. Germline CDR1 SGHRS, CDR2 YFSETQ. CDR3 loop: CASSLVGQFQETQYF. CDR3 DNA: TGCGCCAGCAGCTTGGTCGGGCAGTTTCAAGAGACCCAGTACTTC.